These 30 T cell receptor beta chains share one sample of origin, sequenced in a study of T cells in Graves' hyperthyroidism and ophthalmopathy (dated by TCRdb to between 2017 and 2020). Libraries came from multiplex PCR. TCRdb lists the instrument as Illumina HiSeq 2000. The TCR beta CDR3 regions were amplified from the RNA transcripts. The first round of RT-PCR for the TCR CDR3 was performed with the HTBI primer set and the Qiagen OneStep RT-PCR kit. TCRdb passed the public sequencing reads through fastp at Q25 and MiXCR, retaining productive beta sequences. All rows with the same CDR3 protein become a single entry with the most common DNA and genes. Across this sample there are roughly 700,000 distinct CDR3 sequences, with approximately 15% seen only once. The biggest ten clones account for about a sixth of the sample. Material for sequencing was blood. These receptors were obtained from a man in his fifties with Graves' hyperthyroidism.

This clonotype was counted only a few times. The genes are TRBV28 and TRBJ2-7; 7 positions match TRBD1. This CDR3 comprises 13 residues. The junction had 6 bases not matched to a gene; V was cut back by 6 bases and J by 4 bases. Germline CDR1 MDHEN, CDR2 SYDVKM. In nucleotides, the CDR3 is TGTGCCAGCAGACCGACAGGGAAGTACGAGCAGTACTTC. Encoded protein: CASRPTGKYEQYF.

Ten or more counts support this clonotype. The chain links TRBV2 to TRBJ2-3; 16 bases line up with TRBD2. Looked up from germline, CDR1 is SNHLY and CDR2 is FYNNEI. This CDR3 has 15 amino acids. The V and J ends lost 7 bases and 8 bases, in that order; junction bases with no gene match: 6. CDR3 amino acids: CASNPGTSGRGTQYF. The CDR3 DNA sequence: TGTGCCAGCAACCCCGGGACTAGCGGGAGGGGTACGCAGTATTTT.

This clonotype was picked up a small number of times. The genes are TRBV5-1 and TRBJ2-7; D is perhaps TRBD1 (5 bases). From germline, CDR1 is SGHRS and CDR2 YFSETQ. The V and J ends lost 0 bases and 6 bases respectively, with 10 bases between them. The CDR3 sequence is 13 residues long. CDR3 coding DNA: TGCGCCAGCAGCTTGGAAGGGGTACGCGAGCAGTACTTC. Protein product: CASSLEGVREQYF. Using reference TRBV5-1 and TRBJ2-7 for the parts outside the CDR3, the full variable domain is KAGVTQTPRYLIKTRGQQVTLSCSPISGHRSVSWYQQTPGQGLQFLFEYFSETQRNKGNFPGRFSGRQFSNSRSEMNVSTLELGDSALYLCASSLEGVREQYFGPGTRLTVT.

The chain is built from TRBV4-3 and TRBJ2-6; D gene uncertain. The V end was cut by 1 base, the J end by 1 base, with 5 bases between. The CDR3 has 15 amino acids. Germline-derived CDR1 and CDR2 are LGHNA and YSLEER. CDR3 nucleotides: TGCGCCAGCAGCCAAGTCTTTTCTGGGGCCAACGTCCTGACTTTC. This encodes CASSQVFSGANVLTF.

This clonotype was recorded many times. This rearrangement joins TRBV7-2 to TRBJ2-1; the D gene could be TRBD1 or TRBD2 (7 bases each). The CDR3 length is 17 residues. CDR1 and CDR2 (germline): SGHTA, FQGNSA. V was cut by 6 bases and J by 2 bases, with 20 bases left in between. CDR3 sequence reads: CASRPGRGRGPYNEQFF. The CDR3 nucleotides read TGTGCCAGCAGGCCCGGCAGGGGGAGGGGACCCTACAATGAGCAGTTCTTC.

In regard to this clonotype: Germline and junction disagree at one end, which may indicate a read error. Written as DNA, the CDR3 is TGTACCAGCAGGCCCGGCAGGTTATACAATGAGCAGTTCTTC. Protein product: CTSRPGRLYNEQFF. V is TRBV28 and J is TRBJ2-1; D gene unclear. Looked up from germline, CDR1 is MDHEN and CDR2 is SYDVKM. This CDR3 is 14 amino acids long.

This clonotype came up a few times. The DNA for the CDR3 is TGTGCCAGCAGTTTAAGCAGTCCTCTGACCGAAAAACTGTTTTTT. It codes for CASSLSSPLTEKLFF. The chain combines TRBV28 with TRBJ1-4; the D is unclear. The germline gives CDR1 MDHEN, CDR2 SYDVKM. V was trimmed by 2 bases and J by 8 bases, leaving 15 bases between them. The CDR3 has 15 amino acids.

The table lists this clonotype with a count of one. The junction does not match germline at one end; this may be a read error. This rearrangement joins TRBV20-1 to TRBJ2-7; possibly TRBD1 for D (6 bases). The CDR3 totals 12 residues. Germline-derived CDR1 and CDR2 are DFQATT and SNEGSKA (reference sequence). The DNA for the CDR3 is TGCGGCCGGGGCCAGGGGTACTACGATCAGTACTTC. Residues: CGRGQGYYDQYF.

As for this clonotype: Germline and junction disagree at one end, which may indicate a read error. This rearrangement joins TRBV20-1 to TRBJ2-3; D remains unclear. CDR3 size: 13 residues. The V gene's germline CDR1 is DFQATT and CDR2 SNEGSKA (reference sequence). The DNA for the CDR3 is TGCAGTGTTAGAGGTCCTCGAAAAGATACGCAGTATTTT. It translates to CSVRGPRKDTQYF.

CDR3 sequence reads: CASTLGREKYYEQYF. The CDR3 region has the DNA TGTGCCAGCACCCTAGGCAGGGAAAAATACTACGAGCAGTACTTC. The gene calls are TRBV28 and TRBJ2-7; weak D call: TRBD1 (5 bases). Germline CDR1 reads MDHEN; CDR2 reads SYDVKM. The CDR3 sequence is 15 residues long. V shed 7 bases and J shed 3 bases, with 19 bases lying between them.

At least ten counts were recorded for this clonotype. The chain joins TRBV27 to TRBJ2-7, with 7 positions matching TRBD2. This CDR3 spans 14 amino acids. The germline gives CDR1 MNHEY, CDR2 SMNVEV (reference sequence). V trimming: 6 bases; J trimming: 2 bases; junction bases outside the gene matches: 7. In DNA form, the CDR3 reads TGTGCCAGCAGACCCTCGGGGGGAACCTACGAGCAGTACTTC. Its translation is CASRPSGGTYEQYF.

CDR3 in amino acids: CARGGRVDYEKLFF. In DNA form, the CDR3 reads TGTGCCCGAGGAGGGAGGGTAGATTATGAAAAACTGTTTTTT. The chain combines TRBV12-3 or TRBV12-4 with TRBJ1-4; unclear D gene. With 11 bases removed from V and 6 bases from J, the gap between germline ends came to 19 bases. CDR3 length equals 14 residues.

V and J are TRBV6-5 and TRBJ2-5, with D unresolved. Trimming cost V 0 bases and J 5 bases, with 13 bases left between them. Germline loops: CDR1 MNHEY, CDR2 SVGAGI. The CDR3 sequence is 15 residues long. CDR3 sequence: CASSYSATLRETQYF. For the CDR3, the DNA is TGTGCCAGCAGTTACTCGGCCACCCTAAGGGAGACCCAGTACTTC.

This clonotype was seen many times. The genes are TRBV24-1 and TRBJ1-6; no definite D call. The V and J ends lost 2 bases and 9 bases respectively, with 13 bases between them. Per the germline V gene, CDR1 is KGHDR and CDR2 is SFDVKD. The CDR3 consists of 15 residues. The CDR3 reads CATSDSKVRGSPLHF. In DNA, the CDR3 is TGTGCCACCAGTGATTCTAAGGTCCGAGGTTCACCCCTCCACTTT.

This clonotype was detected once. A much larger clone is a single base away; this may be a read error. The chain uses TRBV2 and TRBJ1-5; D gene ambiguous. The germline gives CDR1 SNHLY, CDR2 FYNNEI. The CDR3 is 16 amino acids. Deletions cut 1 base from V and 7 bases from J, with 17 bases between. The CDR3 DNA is TGTGCCAGCAGTGAAGGTGGCGTAGTGGCGGGCCAGCCCCAGCATTTT. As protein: CASSEGGVVAGQPQHF.

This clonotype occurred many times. CDR3 in DNA: TGTGCCAGCAGTGAAGATTTCAGGGGACGGAACTATGGCTACACCTTC. It translates to CASSEDFRGRNYGYTF. The chain employs TRBV6-1 and TRBJ1-2, with D tentatively TRBD1 (6 bases). This CDR3 region has 16 residues. V was trimmed by 1 base and J by 2 bases, leaving 14 bases between them. Germline V gene sequence: CDR1 MNHNS, CDR2 SASEGT.

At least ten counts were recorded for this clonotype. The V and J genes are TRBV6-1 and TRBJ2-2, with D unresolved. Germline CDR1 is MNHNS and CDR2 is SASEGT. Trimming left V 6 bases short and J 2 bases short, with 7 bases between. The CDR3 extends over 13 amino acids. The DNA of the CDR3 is TGTGCCAGCAGGGTTGTAAACACCGGGGAGCTGTTTTTT. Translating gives CASRVVNTGELFF.

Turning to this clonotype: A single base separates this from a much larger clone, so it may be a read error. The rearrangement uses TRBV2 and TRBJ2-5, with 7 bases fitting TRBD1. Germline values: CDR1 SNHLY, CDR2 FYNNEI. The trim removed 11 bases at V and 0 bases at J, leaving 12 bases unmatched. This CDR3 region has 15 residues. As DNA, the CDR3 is TGTGCCGGTCTGACCGGGACAGTGTACCAAGAGACCCAGTACTTC. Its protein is CAGLTGTVYQETQYF.

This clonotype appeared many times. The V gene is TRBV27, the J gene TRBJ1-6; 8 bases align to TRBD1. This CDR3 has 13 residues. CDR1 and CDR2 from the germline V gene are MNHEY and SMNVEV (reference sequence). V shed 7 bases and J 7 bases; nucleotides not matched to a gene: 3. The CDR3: CASKAGGNSPLHF. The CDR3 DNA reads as TGTGCCAGCAAAGCAGGGGGCAATTCACCCCTCCACTTT.

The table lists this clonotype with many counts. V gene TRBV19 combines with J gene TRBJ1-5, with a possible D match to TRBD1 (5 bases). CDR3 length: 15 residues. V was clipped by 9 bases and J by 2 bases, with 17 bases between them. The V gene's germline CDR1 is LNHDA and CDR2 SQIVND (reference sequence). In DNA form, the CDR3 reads TGTGCCAGCCGTACAGACCTGACAGGCAATCAGCCCCAGCATTTT. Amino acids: CASRTDLTGNQPQHF.

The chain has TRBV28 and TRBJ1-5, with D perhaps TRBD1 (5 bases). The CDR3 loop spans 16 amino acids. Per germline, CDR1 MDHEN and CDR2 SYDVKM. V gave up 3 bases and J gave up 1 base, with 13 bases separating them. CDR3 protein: CASSFQGGASNQPQHF. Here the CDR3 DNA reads TGTGCCAGCAGTTTTCAGGGTGGGGCCAGCAATCAGCCCCAGCATTTT.

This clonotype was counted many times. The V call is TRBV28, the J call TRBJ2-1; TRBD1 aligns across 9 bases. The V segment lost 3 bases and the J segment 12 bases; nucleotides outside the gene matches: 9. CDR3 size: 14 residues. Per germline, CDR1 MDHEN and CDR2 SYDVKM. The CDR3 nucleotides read TGTGCCAGCAGTTTCCGACAGGGGGGGTTTGGGCAGTTCTTC. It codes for CASSFRQGGFGQFF. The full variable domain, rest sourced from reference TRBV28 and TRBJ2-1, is DVKVTQSSRYLVKRTGEKVFLECVQDMDHENMFWYRQDPGLGLRLIYFSYDVKMKEKGDIPEGYSVSREKKERFSLILESASTNQTSMYLCASSFRQGGFGQFFGPGTRLTVL.

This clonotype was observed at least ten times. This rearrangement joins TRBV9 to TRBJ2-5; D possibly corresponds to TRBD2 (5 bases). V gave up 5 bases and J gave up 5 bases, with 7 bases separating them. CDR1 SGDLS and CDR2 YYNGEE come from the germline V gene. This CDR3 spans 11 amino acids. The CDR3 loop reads CASSTGETQYF. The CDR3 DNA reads TGTGCCAGCAGTACGGGGGAGACCCAGTACTTC. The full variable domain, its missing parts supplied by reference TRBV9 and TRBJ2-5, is DSGVTQTPKHLITATGQRVTLRCSPRSGDLSVYWYQQSLDQGLQFLIQYYNGEERAKGNILERFSAQQFPDLHSELNLSSLELGDSALYFCASSTGETQYFGPGTRLLVL.

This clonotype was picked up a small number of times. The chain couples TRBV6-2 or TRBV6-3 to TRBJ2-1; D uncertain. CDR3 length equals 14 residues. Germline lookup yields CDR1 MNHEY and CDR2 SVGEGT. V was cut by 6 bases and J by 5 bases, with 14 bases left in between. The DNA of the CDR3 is TGTGCCAGCAGCCACTTGGCAGGCGACAATGAGCAGTTCTTC. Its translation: CASSHLAGDNEQFF.

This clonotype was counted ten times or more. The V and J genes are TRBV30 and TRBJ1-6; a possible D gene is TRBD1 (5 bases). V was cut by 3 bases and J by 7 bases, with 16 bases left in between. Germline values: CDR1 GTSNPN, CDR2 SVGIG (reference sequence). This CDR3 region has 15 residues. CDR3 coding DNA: TGTGCCTGGAGCAAAAGGGGACCATCCAATTCACCCCTCCACTTT. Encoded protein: CAWSKRGPSNSPLHF.

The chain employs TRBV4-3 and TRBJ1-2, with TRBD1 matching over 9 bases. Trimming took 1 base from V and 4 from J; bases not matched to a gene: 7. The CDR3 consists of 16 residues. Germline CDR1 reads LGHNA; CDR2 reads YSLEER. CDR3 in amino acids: CASSQATGGVFYGYTF. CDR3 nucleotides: TGCGCCAGCAGCCAAGCGACAGGGGGAGTTTTCTATGGCTACACCTTC.

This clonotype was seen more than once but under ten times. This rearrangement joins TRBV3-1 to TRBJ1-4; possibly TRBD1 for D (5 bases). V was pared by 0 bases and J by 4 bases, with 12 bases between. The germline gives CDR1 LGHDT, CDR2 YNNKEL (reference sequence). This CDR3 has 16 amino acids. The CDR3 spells CASSQDTGSLNEKLFF. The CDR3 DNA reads TGTGCCAGCAGCCAAGACACAGGATCCCTTAATGAAAAACTGTTTTTT.

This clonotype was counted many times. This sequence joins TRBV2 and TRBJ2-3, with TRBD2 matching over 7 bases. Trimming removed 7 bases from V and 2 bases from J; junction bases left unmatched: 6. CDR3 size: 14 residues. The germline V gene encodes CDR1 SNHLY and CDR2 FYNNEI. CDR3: CASNGLGVTDTQYF. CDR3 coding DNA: TGTGCCAGCAACGGACTAGGGGTCACAGATACGCAGTATTTT.

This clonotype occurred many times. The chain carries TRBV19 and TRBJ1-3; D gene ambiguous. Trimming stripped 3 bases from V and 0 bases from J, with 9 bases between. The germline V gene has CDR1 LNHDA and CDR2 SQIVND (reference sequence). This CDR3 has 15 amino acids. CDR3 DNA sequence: TGTGCCAGTAGTATCCGACTGATCTCTGGAAACACCATATATTTT. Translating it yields CASSIRLISGNTIYF.

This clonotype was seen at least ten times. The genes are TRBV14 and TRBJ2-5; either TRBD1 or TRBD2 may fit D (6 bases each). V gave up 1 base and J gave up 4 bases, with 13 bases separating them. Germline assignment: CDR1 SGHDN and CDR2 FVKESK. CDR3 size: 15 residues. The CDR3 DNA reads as TGTGCCAGCAGCCAAGGAGGGGGGTCGGGAGAGACCCAGTACTTC. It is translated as CASSQGGGSGETQYF.